These T cell receptor beta chains were read from a single sample in a study of blood T cells in healthy people across ages. TCRdb reprocessed the 5' RACE reads via MiXCR and lists one record per CDR3 protein. Of some 900,000 distinct CDR3 sequences listed, more than 25% were seen once; the top ten hold around a sixth. Sequencing was done on a sample of blood. Every receptor here comes from a woman older than 75 in good health. Both conserved end residues are part of each CDR3. Each record gives: V gene, clone size, J gene, D gene, CDR3 protein, CDR3 DNA. D genes are given only for firm matches. Clone size is not always given. Where it is, it says once, few, many or a class for expanded clones.

TRBV7-2	.	TRBJ2-7	.	CASSSADGYEQYF	TGTGCCAGCAGCTCTGCGGACGGCTACGAGCAGTACTTC
TRBV28	many	TRBJ2-3	TRBD2	CASSFLSGGTDTQYF	TGTGCCAGCAGTTTTCTGAGCGGGGGGACAGATACGCAGTATTTT
TRBV4-3	few	TRBJ1-6	TRBD1	CASSQEGQSNSPLHF	TGCGCCAGCAGCCAAGAGGGACAGAGTAATTCACCCCTCCACTTT
TRBV9	many	TRBJ2-5	.	CASSVDLGTQYF	TGTGCCAGCAGCGTGGACTTAGGGACCCAGTACTTC
TRBV6-1	.	TRBJ2-7	.	CAHLPAAGETRYF	TGTGCCCATCTACCGGCAGCCGGAGAGACCCGGTACTTC
TRBV27	many	TRBJ2-7	.	CASSHSPTASYEQYF	TGTGCCAGCAGTCATTCCCCGACAGCTTCCTACGAGCAGTACTTC
TRBV20-1	many	TRBJ2-1	.	CSARDRDEQFF	TGCAGTGCTAGAGATCGAGATGAGCAGTTCTTC
TRBV7-9	many	TRBJ2-1	.	CASSFYRGGEQFF	TGTGCCAGCAGCTTTTATAGAGGGGGTGAGCAGTTCTTC
TRBV7-2	.	TRBJ1-1	TRBD1	CASSSRKGAPMNTEAFF	TGTGCCAGCAGCTCCCGAAAGGGGGCTCCTATGAACACTGAAGCTTTCTTT
TRBV20-1	.	TRBJ2-5	.	CSAPYTGHEQYF	TGCAGTGCTCCTTACACGGGACATGAGCAGTACTTC
TRBV27	.	TRBJ2-2	.	CASSFSSGRELFF	TGTGCCAGCAGTTTCTCCAGCGGCCGGGAGCTGTTTTTT
TRBV4-3	many	TRBJ2-7	.	CASSQALDQYEQYF	TGCGCCAGCAGCCAGGCTTTGGATCAATACGAGCAGTACTTC
TRBV12-3/TRBV12-4	few	TRBJ2-2	.	CASSPIQGGTGELFF	TGTGCCAGCAGTCCCATCCAGGGAGGCACCGGGGAGCTGTTTTTT
TRBV3-1	.	TRBJ2-2	.	CASSQKPGGFEELFF	TGTGCCAGCAGCCAAAAGCCAGGGGGGTTTGAAGAGCTGTTTTTT
TRBV12-5	.	TRBJ2-4	TRBD1	CASDWWTGIPRRDKNIQYF	TGTGCTAGTGACTGGTGGACAGGAATACCCCGTCGCGACAAAAACATTCAGTACTTC
TRBV20-1	many	TRBJ1-2	.	CSGSKVGTGGYTF	TGCAGTGGTAGCAAGGTGGGGACGGGCGGCTACACCTTC
TRBV5-1	many	TRBJ2-1	.	CASSSRAAGDEQFF	TGCGCCAGCAGCTCTAGGGCCGCCGGAGATGAGCAGTTCTTC
TRBV6-2/TRBV6-3	many	TRBJ1-5	TRBD1	CASSSAGQLNQPQHF	TGTGCCAGCAGTTCCGCGGGACAGCTTAATCAGCCCCAGCATTTT
TRBV5-1	few	TRBJ1-1	.	CASSPRSDHLDTEAFF	TGCGCCAGCAGCCCCCGTTCGGACCACTTGGACACTGAAGCTTTCTTT
TRBV27	few	TRBJ2-7	.	CALPGSPYNEQYF	TGTGCTCTGCCGGGGTCCCCGTACAATGAGCAGTACTTC
TRBV5-1	few	TRBJ2-3	TRBD1	CASSPGQGITDTQYF	TGTGCCAGCAGCCCGGGACAGGGGATCACAGATACGCAGTATTTT
TRBV27	.	TRBJ1-4	.	CASSFGEGEKLFF	TGTGCCAGCAGTTTCGGGGAGGGAGAAAAACTGTTTTTT
TRBV11-2	many	TRBJ2-3	.	CASSLDWQTDTQYF	TGTGCCAGCAGCTTAGATTGGCAGACAGATACGCAGTATTTT
TRBV12-3/TRBV12-4	many	TRBJ2-1	.	CASSFTDTDNEQFF	TGTGCCAGCAGTTTCACGGACACCGACAATGAGCAGTTCTTC
TRBV2	.	TRBJ2-2	TRBD2	CASNSGGSTGELFF	TGTGCCAGCAATAGCGGGGGGAGCACCGGGGAGCTGTTTTTT
TRBV20-1	many	TRBJ2-3	TRBD2	CSAGLLAGRTDTQYF	TGCAGTGCGGGACTACTAGCGGGGCGCACAGATACGCAGTATTTT
TRBV4-1	many	TRBJ2-5	.	CASSPRERETQYF	TGCGCCAGCAGCCCCCGGGAACGAGAGACCCAGTACTTC
TRBV5-6	many	TRBJ2-1	TRBD2	CASSRHSGGASNEQFF	TGTGCCAGCAGCCGACATAGCGGGGGGGCCTCCAATGAGCAGTTCTTC
TRBV29-1	few	TRBJ1-1	.	CSVKQLSQNTEAFF	TGCAGCGTTAAACAGCTTAGTCAGAACACTGAAGCTTTCTTT
TRBV4-1	many	TRBJ2-5	.	CASSQDGAGWETQYF	TGCGCCAGCAGCCAAGATGGGGCAGGGTGGGAGACCCAGTACTTC
TRBV5-1	many	TRBJ2-5	TRBD2	CASSPNLAGTETQYF	TGCGCCAGCAGCCCGAACCTAGCGGGGACAGAGACCCAGTACTTC
TRBV12-3/TRBV12-4	.	TRBJ2-1	TRBD1	CASCPTGGAYNEQFF	TGTGCCAGCTGTCCTACAGGGGGCGCCTACAATGAGCAGTTCTTC
TRBV14	.	TRBJ1-4	.	CASSQAVATNEKLFF	TGTGCCAGCAGCCAAGCAGTCGCAACTAATGAAAAACTGTTTTTT
TRBV28	many	TRBJ2-1	.	CASSSLGYNEQFF	TGTGCCAGCAGTAGCTTGGGGTACAATGAGCAGTTCTTC
TRBV12-3/TRBV12-4	.	TRBJ1-1	TRBD1	CASSHDRDTGAFF	TGTGCCAGCAGCCACGACAGGGACACTGGAGCTTTCTTT
TRBV3-1	.	TRBJ1-6	.	CASSHGVTPEPPLHF	TGTGCCAGCAGCCACGGAGTAACGCCCGAACCACCCCTCCACTTT
TRBV20-1	.	TRBJ1-2	.	CSARDSRGQVYGYTF	TGCAGTGCTAGAGATTCGCGGGGGCAAGTCTATGGCTACACCTTC
TRBV12-3/TRBV12-4	many	TRBJ1-5	TRBD1	CASPTQGGQDSNQPQHF	TGTGCCAGCCCCACTCAAGGGGGACAGGATAGCAATCAGCCCCAGCATTTT
TRBV10-3	.	TRBJ2-1	TRBD1	CAISDFVRGPNNEQFF	TGTGCCATCAGTGACTTTGTCAGGGGGCCCAACAATGAGCAGTTCTTC
TRBV15	.	TRBJ2-5	TRBD1	CATSRDWPGQGLREQYF	TGTGCCACCAGCAGAGACTGGCCGGGACAGGGGTTGAGGGAGCAGTACTTC
TRBV7-2	many	TRBJ2-1	TRBD2	CASSFTSGGNEQFF	TGTGCCAGCAGCTTCACTAGCGGGGGCAATGAGCAGTTCTTC